This T cell receptor beta chain was identified during a study of T cells after yellow fever vaccination. Study-level background: Preparation of the low-cell-number fractions used SMART-Seq v4 Ultra Low Input.

The 5'RACE template-switching step produced TCR cDNA and added a universal primer site and UMIs. In TCRdb, the 5' RACE reads were re-called with MiXCR into one record per CDR3 protein. The data contain hundreds of thousands of distinct CDR3 sequences, around a fifth of them singletons. The CDR3 loop spans 15 amino acids. Germline CDR1 and CDR2: MNHEY and SMNVEV (reference sequence). J gave up 6 bases and V 3 bases, and 8 bases lay outside the gene matches. This clonotype has a single count. Sample: PBMCs, taken roughly 20 days after the first yellow fever vaccination. This chain uses TRBV27 with TRBJ2-1, with 7 positions matching TRBD2. This receptor was obtained from a man between 18 and 29 years old who received the YFV17D yellow fever vaccine. The CDR3 reads CASSFGRGLVNEQFF. The CDR3 DNA is TGTGCCAGCAGTTTCGGGCGGGGGTTGGTCAATGAGCAGTTCTTC.